Below are 32 T cell receptor beta chains sequenced from a single sample in a study of cytomegalovirus exposure and HLA in healthy donors. The PCR contained 60 Vbeta and 13 Jbeta primers. Measured with immunoSEQ multiplex PCR; TCRdb has only the in-frame clones, and not every one. The sample lists tens of thousands of clones, roughly three quarters seen once, with more than 3.5% in the top ten. Sequenced input: PBMCs. All receptors derive from a man under 40 in good health and CMV-seronegative.

About this clone: Mismatch with germline at one junction end may stem from a read error. The rearrangement joins TRBV5-5 to TRBJ2-1; the match to TRBD2 covers 7 bases. The CDR3 extends over 18 amino acids. Germline CDR1 and CDR2: SGHKS and YYEKEE (reference sequence). CDR3 sequence (DNA): TGTGCCAGCAGCCTACGAAGGACTAGGCAAAGCTCCTACAATGGGCAGTTCTTC. Its translation: CASSLRRTRQSSYNGQFF.

The rearrangement uses TRBV5-8 and TRBJ1-4; 10 bases align to TRBD1. The CDR3 loop spans 15 amino acids. V shed 4 bases, J shed 8 bases, and the junction held 8 bases outside the gene matches. CDR1 and CDR2 from the germline V gene are SGHTS and YDEGEE. The CDR3 region is CASSRGQGKGEKLFF. DNA for the CDR3: TGTGCCAGCAGCCGGGGACAGGGGAAGGGAGAAAAACTGTTTTTT.

Concerning this clone: Other DNA sequences from this sample encode an identical CDR3 as well. CDR3 sequence reads: CASSSPVRGNEQFF. DNA for the CDR3: TGTGCCAGCAGTTCTCCTGTCAGGGGAAATGAGCAGTTCTTC. The V call is TRBV27, the J call TRBJ2-1; D perhaps matches TRBD1 (6 bases). The germline V gene encodes CDR1 MNHEY and CDR2 SMNVEV (reference sequence). With 4 bases removed from V and 7 bases from J, the gap between germline ends came to 14 bases. The CDR3 extends over 14 amino acids.

J is TRBJ1-3 and V is TRBV25-1; tentative D call: TRBD1 (6 bases). Trimming removed 2 bases at V and 0 bases at J, with 8 bases between. CDR3 length equals 15 residues. The V gene's germline CDR1 is MGHDK and CDR2 SYGVNS. DNA for the CDR3: TGTGCCAGCAGTGAAACAGGGAGCTCTGGAAACACCATATATTTT. As protein: CASSETGSSGNTIYF.

V gene TRBV15 combines with J gene TRBJ2-1; D is possibly TRBD1 (6 bases). Germline V gene lookup returns CDR1 LNHNV and CDR2 YYDKDF (reference sequence). V was trimmed by 0 bases and J by 4 bases, leaving 19 bases between them. The CDR3 is made up of 18 amino acids. In nucleotides, the CDR3 is TGTGCCACCAGCAGAGATTTAAACTCAGGGGAGCGATACAATGAGCAGTTCTTC. Protein sequence: CATSRDLNSGERYNEQFF.

The V gene is TRBV9, the J gene TRBJ2-3, with 14 bases lining up with TRBD2. The germline gives CDR1 SGDLS, CDR2 YYNGEE. V trimming: 4 bases; J trimming: 10 bases; junction bases outside the gene matches: 14. CDR3 length: 17 residues. The chain's CDR3 is CASSPRLAGGRLGAQYF. DNA for the CDR3: TGTGCCAGCAGCCCACGACTAGCGGGGGGGCGTCTAGGGGCGCAGTATTTT.

In the case of this clone: The same CDR3 also results from other DNA sequences found in this sample. The J gene is TRBJ1-1, the V gene TRBV6-9; D call uncertain. Germline V lookup: CDR1 MNHGY, CDR2 SVAAGI. The CDR3 is 15 amino acids. V lost 3 bases, J lost 7 bases, and 18 bases lay in between. CDR3 region: CASSYQTGGLNEAFF. As DNA, the CDR3 is TGTGCCAGCAGTTACCAAACCGGAGGGTTGAATGAAGCTTTCTTT.

This clone showed up just a few times. The chain joins TRBV19 to TRBJ1-2; 8 bases agree with TRBD1. The length of the CDR3 is 15 residues. The V gene's germline CDR1 is LNHDA and CDR2 SQIVND (reference sequence). V was clipped by 5 bases and J by 0 bases; unmatched bases: 5. The CDR3 DNA reads as TGTGCCAGTAGTTTTGGACAGGGCGCTAACTATGGCTACACCTTC. Residues: CASSFGQGANYGYTF.

The V gene is TRBV2, the J gene TRBJ2-3, with TRBD1 identical over 11 bases. J lost 4 bases, V lost 0 bases, and 0 bases had no gene match. The CDR3 is 15 amino acids. The germline gives CDR1 SNHLY, CDR2 FYNNEI. CDR3 sequence (DNA): TGTGCCAGCAGTGAAGCGGGACAGGGGGCAGATACGCAGTATTTT. It specifies CASSEAGQGADTQYF.

The J gene is TRBJ2-1, the V gene TRBV28, with 9 bases lining up with TRBD1. With 5 bases clipped from V and 0 bases from J, the junction kept 26 bases outside the gene matches. The CDR3 is made up of 23 amino acids. The germline CDR1 and CDR2 sequences are MDHEN and SYDVKM. Written as DNA, the CDR3 is TGTGCCAGCAGTCCCCGATCTAGGGTTAAGACAGGGGGGGAAGTGAGCTCCTACAATGAGCAGTTCTTC. This codes for CASSPRSRVKTGGEVSSYNEQFF.

The chain couples TRBV2 to TRBJ2-2; no clear D gene. Trimming removed 3 bases from V and 0 bases from J, with 11 bases in between. Per the germline V gene, CDR1 is SNHLY and CDR2 is FYNNEI. The CDR3 length is 16 residues. The CDR3 DNA reads as TGTGCCAGCAGTGAGACCCGTGCGGCGAACACCGGGGAGCTGTTTTTT. This sequence encodes CASSETRAANTGELFF.

In its sample, this clone was seen once. The chain carries TRBV6-6 and TRBJ2-6; D is uncertain. Germline V gene sequence: CDR1 MNHNY, CDR2 SVGAGI (reference sequence). The germline V and J ends were trimmed by 0 bases and 4 bases, with 4 bases remaining between them. The CDR3 length is 14 residues. CDR3 nucleotide sequence: TGTGCCAGCAGTTACTCGAGCGGGGCCAACGTCCTGACTTTC. Residues: CASSYSSGANVLTF.

The table lists this clone with a few counts. The chain joins TRBV11-2 to TRBJ2-7; D is possibly TRBD2 (6 bases). With 4 bases removed from V and 3 bases from J, the gap between germline ends came to 13 bases. This CDR3 has 14 amino acids. The germline CDR1 and CDR2 sequences are SGHAT and FQNNGV. In DNA, the CDR3 is TGTGCCAGCAGCTCAAGCGGGTACCTCTACGAGCAGTACTTC. Protein product: CASSSSGYLYEQYF.

J is TRBJ2-3 and V is TRBV29-1; the match to TRBD1 covers 10 bases. There are 14 residues in the CDR3. The V segment lost 6 bases and the J segment 2 bases; nucleotides outside the gene matches: 5. Germline V CDR1 and CDR2: SQVTM, ANQGSEA. The CDR3 bases are TGCAGCGTACGACAGGGGGCCCTCACAGATACGCAGTATTTT. Translation gives CSVRQGALTDTQYF.

This clone has more than one count but fewer than ten. This chain connects TRBV5-1 to TRBJ1-6; 7 bases map to TRBD1. This CDR3 comprises 16 residues. Germline V gene sequence: CDR1 SGHRS, CDR2 YFSETQ. J gave up 10 bases and V 0 bases, and 10 bases lay outside the gene matches. The CDR3: CASSLAGDSPRSPLHF. CDR3 bases: TGCGCCAGCAGCTTGGCGGGGGACAGCCCCAGGTCACCCCTCCACTTT.

The table lists this clone with a count of one. CDR3 DNA: TGTGCCAGCAGTGGACAAATTTATGGCTACACCTTC. Protein: CASSGQIYGYTF. The rearrangement uses TRBV2 and TRBJ1-2; D remains ambiguous. Germline V CDR1 and CDR2: SNHLY, FYNNEI. The CDR3 spans 12 residues. V lost 4 bases, J lost 5 bases, and 8 bases lay in between.

The chain has TRBV5-4 and TRBJ2-7; the D is unclear. The CDR3 length is 13 residues. V dropped 2 bases and J dropped 9 bases, with 15 bases sitting between them. CDR1 and CDR2 (germline): SGHNT, YYREEE (reference sequence). CDR3 sequence reads: CASSFPPAVVQYF. CDR3 in DNA: TGTGCCAGCAGCTTTCCCCCGGCGGTAGTGCAGTACTTC.

This chain joins TRBV4-3 and TRBJ2-5; 8 bases are shared with TRBD2. Trimming removed 3 bases from V and 5 bases from J; junction bases left unmatched: 8. This CDR3 region has 15 residues. Germline loops: CDR1 LGHNA, CDR2 YSLEER. The CDR3, as DNA: TGCGCCAGCAGCCAGACCGGGGGGGCCCGTGAGACCCAGTACTTC. Its protein product is CASSQTGGARETQYF.

V and J are TRBV6-1 and TRBJ2-1, with 7 bases aligning to TRBD2. The germline V gene encodes CDR1 MNHNS and CDR2 SASEGT. The CDR3 extends over 15 amino acids. Trimming at V came to 8 bases and at J to 4 bases, leaving 11 bases not matched to a gene. CDR3 in amino acids: CASGISDGGYNEQFF. The CDR3 DNA reads TGTGCCAGCGGTATATCCGACGGGGGGTACAATGAGCAGTTCTTC.

V usage is TRBV7-9 and J usage is TRBJ2-3; 12 nucleotides match TRBD1. The CDR3 is made up of 15 amino acids. Losses at the gene ends were 4 bases for V and 4 bases for J; bases not matched to a gene: 3. Germline CDR1 is SEHNR and CDR2 is FQNEAQ (reference sequence). The CDR3 coding sequence is TGTGCCAGCAGCTATGGGACAGGGGGCTCAGATACGCAGTATTTT. Protein sequence: CASSYGTGGSDTQYF.

The chain has TRBV6-5 and TRBJ1-2; D ambiguous. Germline assignment: CDR1 MNHEY and CDR2 SVGAGI. The CDR3 contains 15 residues. Trimming removed 4 bases at V and 0 bases at J, with 12 bases between. CDR3 bases: TGTGCCAGCAGTTCCCTACAGTGGCCTAACTATGGCTACACCTTC. Translated, it gives CASSSLQWPNYGYTF.

The chain joins TRBV30 to TRBJ1-1; 7 bases are shared with TRBD1. Trimming cost V 3 bases and J 2 bases; bases outside gene matches: 9. Per germline, CDR1 GTSNPN and CDR2 SVGIG (reference sequence). The CDR3 extends over 15 amino acids. CDR3 in amino acids: CAWRPLTGTNTEAFF. The DNA of the CDR3 is TGTGCCTGGAGGCCCTTGACAGGGACTAACACTGAAGCTTTCTTT.

The chain employs TRBV5-5 and TRBJ2-6, with D perhaps matching TRBD1 (6 bases). Trimming removed 4 bases at V and 0 bases at J, with 8 bases between. CDR3 length equals 15 residues. Germline V gene sequence: CDR1 SGHKS, CDR2 YYEKEE (reference sequence). The CDR3 DNA is TGTGCCAGCAGCAAGGACAGCTCTGGGGCCAACGTCCTGACTTTC. Its protein is CASSKDSSGANVLTF.

The CDR3 DNA reads TGTGCCAGCAGCAAGTCCAGGGGGGTAATCGAGCAGTACTTC. Encoded protein: CASSKSRGVIEQYF. V gene TRBV21-1 combines with J gene TRBJ2-7; TRBD1 was called by the table and not checked on the DNA. TRBV21-1 counts as a pseudogene. This CDR3 is built from 14 residues.

The table lists this clone with a count of one. V usage is TRBV7-8 and J usage is TRBJ1-5; weak D call: TRBD1 (6 bases). This CDR3 spans 14 amino acids. V shed 1 base and J shed 7 bases, with 11 bases lying between them. The germline V gene has CDR1 SGHVS and CDR2 FQNEAQ. CDR3 DNA sequence: TGTGCCAGCAGCTTAGATACAGGGCGCCAGCCCCAGCATTTT. Translation gives CASSLDTGRQPQHF.

The genes are TRBV6-4 and TRBJ2-1, with 9 bases that match TRBD2. Germline V gene data show CDR1 as MRHNA and CDR2 as SNTAGT. J lost 2 bases, V lost 3 bases, and 2 bases had no gene match. This CDR3 has 15 amino acids. The CDR3 sequence: CASSEVAGAYNEQFF. CDR3 bases: TGTGCCAGCAGTGAAGTAGCGGGAGCCTACAATGAGCAGTTCTTC.

The CDR3 here is CASSTGRGSRNTIYF. The CDR3 nucleotides are TGTGCCAGCTCAACGGGCAGGGGGAGTAGAAACACCATATATTTT. The chain has TRBV18 and TRBJ1-3; 7 bases are shared with TRBD1. The V gene's germline CDR1 is KGHSH and CDR2 LQKENI. The CDR3 sequence is 15 residues long. V trimming: 5 bases; J trimming: 5 bases; junction bases outside the gene matches: 9.

The CDR3 nucleotides read TGCGCCAGCAGGCCAGGGATCGACACTGAAGCTTTCTTT. Protein: CASRPGIDTEAFF. This chain links TRBV5-1 with TRBJ1-1; TRBD1 might be the D (5 bases). V was pared by 5 bases and J by 3 bases, with 11 bases between. The CDR3 length is 13 residues. Germline V gives CDR1 SGHRS, CDR2 YFSETQ.

The chain joins TRBV5-1 to TRBJ1-6, with TRBD1 matching 8 bases. Germline CDR1 reads SGHRS; CDR2 reads YFSETQ. The ends lost 4 bases at V and 0 bases at J; junction bases unmatched: 6. This CDR3 has 17 residues. The CDR3 sequence: CASSTTTGGSYNSPLHF. CDR3 DNA sequence: TGCGCCAGCAGCACTACTACAGGGGGCTCCTATAATTCACCCCTCCACTTT.

V is TRBV9 and J is TRBJ1-2, with a possible D match to TRBD1 (5 bases). With 3 bases removed from V and 7 bases from J, the gap between germline ends came to 7 bases. The germline CDR1 and CDR2 sequences are SGDLS and YYNGEE. This CDR3 contains 11 residues. The chain's CDR3 is CASSGQSGYTF. CDR3 DNA sequence: TGTGCCAGCAGCGGACAGAGTGGCTACACCTTC. The variable domain in full, with the rest retrieved from reference TRBV9 and TRBJ1-2, is DSGVTQTPKHLITATGQRVTLRCSPRSGDLSVYWYQQSLDQGLQFLIQYYNGEERAKGNILERFSAQQFPDLHSELNLSSLELGDSALYFCASSGQSGYTFGSGTRLTVV.

The V gene is TRBV7-2, the J gene TRBJ2-5, with 11 positions matching TRBD1. CDR1 is SGHTA and CDR2 is FQGNSA in the germline V gene. The J segment lost 4 bases and the V segment lost 5 bases, leaving 3 bases of the junction unmatched. The CDR3 sequence is 14 residues long. The CDR3 DNA reads as TGTGCCAGCAGCCCCGGACAGGGGGCAGAGACCCAGTACTTC. This sequence encodes CASSPGQGAETQYF.

The chain links TRBV7-6 to TRBJ2-1, with D tentatively TRBD1 (5 bases). Germline lookup yields CDR1 SGHVS and CDR2 FNYEAQ. V dropped 0 bases and J dropped 4 bases, with 13 bases sitting between them. The CDR3 consists of 16 residues. CDR3 DNA: TGTGCCAGCAGCTTAGCGTTGACAGCCTTTTACAATGAGCAGTTCTTC. Its translation: CASSLALTAFYNEQFF.